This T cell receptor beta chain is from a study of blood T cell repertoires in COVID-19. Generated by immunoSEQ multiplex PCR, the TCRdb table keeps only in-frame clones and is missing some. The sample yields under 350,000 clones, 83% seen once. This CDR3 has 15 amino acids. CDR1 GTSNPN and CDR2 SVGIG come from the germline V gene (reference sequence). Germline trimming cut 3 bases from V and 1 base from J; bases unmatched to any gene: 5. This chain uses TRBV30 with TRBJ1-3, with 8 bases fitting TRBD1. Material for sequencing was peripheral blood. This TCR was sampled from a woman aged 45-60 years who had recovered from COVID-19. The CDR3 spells CAWSIGQGSGNTIYF. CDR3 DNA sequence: TGTGCCTGGAGCATCGGACAGGGTTCTGGAAACACCATATATTTT.